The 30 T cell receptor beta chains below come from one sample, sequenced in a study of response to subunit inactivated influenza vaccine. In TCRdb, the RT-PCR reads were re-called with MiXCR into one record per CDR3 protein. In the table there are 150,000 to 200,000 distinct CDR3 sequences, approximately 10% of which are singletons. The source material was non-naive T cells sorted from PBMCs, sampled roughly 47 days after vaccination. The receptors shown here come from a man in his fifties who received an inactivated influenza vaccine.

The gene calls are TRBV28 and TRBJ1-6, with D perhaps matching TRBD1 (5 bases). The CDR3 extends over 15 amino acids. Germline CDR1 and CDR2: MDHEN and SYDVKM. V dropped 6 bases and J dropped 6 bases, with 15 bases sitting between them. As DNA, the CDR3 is TGTGCCAGCAGCGGCGGGGGGGGTCGTAATTCACCCCTCCACTTT. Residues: CASSGGGGRNSPLHF.

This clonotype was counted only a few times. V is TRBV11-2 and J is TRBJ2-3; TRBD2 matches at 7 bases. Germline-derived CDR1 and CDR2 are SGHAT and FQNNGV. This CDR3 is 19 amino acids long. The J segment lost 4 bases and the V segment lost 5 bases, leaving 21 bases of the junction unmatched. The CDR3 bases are TGTGCCAGCAGCCCCCTGACTAGCATCGGTCGAGGAGGCCCAGATACGCAGTATTTT. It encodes CASSPLTSIGRGGPDTQYF.

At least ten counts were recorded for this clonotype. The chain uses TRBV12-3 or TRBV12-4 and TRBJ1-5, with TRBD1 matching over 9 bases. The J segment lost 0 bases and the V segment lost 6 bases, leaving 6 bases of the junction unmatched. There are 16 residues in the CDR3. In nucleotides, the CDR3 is TGTGCCAGCAGAAAGGGACAGGGCTATAGCAATCAGCCCCAGCATTTT. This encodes CASRKGQGYSNQPQHF.

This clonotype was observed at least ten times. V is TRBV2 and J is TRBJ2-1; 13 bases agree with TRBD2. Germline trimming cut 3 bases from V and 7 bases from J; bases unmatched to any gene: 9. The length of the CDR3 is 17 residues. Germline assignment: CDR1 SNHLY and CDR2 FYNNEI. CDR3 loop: CASSDPLLAGGQNEQFF. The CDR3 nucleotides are TGTGCCAGCAGTGATCCGTTACTAGCGGGAGGGCAAAATGAGCAGTTCTTC.

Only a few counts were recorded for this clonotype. The CDR3 DNA follows: TGTGCCAGCAGCTCGGGACAGTCCAATGAGCAGTTCTTC. It specifies CASSSGQSNEQFF. The chain links TRBV7-3 to TRBJ2-1; 7 nucleotides line up with TRBD1. The CDR3 is 13 residues long. The V gene end was trimmed by 4 bases and the J gene end by 6 bases; junction bases not matched to a gene: 3. Germline V gene sequence: CDR1 SGHTA, CDR2 FQGTGA.

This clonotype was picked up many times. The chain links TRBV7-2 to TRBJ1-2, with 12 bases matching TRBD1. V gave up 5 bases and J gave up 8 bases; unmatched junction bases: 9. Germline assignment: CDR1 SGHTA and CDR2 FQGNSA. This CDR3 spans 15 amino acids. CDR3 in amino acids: CASSPQTGQGAGYTF. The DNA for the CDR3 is TGTGCCAGCAGCCCTCAAACGGGACAGGGGGCGGGCTACACCTTC. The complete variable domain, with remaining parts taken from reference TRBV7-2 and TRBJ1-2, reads GAGVSQSPSNKVTEKGKDVELRCDPISGHTALYWYRQSLGQGLEFLIYFQGNSAPDKSGLPSDRFSAERTGGSVSTLTIQRTQQEDSAVYLCASSPQTGQGAGYTFGSGTRLTVV.

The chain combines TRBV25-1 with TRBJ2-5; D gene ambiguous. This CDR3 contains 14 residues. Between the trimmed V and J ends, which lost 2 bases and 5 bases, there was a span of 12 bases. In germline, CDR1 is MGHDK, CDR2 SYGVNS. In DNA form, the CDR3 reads TGTGCCAGCAGTGAAATCAGTAGCTCGGAGACCCAGTACTTC. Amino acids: CASSEISSSETQYF.

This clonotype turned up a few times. CDR3 protein: CSVESRTEAFF. CDR3 coding DNA: TGCAGCGTTGAATCAAGAACTGAAGCTTTCTTT. V and J are TRBV29-1 and TRBJ1-1; D is ambiguous. The CDR3 has 11 residues. V gave up 2 bases and J gave up 5 bases, with 6 bases separating them. CDR1 is SQVTM, CDR2 ANQGSEA, per germline.

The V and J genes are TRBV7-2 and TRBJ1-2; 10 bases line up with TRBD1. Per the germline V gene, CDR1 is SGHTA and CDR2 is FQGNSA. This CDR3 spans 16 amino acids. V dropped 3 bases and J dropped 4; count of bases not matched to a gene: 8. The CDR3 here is CASSFGQGQGLYGYTF. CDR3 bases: TGTGCCAGCAGCTTCGGACAGGGACAGGGGCTCTATGGCTACACCTTC. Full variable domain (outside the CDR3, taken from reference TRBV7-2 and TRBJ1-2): GAGVSQSPSNKVTEKGKDVELRCDPISGHTALYWYRQSLGQGLEFLIYFQGNSAPDKSGLPSDRFSAERTGGSVSTLTIQRTQQEDSAVYLCASSFGQGQGLYGYTFGSGTRLTVV.

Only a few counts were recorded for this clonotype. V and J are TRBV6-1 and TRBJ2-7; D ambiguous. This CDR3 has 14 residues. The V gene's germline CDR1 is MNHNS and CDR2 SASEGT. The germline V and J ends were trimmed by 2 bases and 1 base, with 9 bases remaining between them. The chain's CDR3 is CASSENTGSYEQYF. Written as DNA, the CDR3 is TGTGCCAGCAGTGAAAACACTGGTTCCTACGAGCAGTACTTC.

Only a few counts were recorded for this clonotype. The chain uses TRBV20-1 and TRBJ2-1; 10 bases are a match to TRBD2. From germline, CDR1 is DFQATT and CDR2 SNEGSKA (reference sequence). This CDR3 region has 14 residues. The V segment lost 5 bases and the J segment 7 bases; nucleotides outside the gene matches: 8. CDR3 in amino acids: CSAESGGALNEQFF. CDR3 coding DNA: TGCAGTGCTGAAAGCGGGGGGGCTTTAAATGAGCAGTTCTTC.

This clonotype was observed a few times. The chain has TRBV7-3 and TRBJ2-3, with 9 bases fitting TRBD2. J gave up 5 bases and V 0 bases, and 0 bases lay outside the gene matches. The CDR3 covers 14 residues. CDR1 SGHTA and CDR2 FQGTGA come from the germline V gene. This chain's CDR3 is CASSLTSGRDTQYF. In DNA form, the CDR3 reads TGTGCCAGCAGCTTAACTAGCGGGAGAGATACGCAGTATTTT.

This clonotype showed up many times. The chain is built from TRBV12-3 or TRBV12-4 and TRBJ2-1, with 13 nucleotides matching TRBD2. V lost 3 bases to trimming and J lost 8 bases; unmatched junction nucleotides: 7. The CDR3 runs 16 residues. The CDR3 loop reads CASSFAGTSGVYEQFF. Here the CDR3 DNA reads TGTGCCAGCAGTTTTGCCGGGACTAGCGGGGTCTATGAGCAGTTCTTC.

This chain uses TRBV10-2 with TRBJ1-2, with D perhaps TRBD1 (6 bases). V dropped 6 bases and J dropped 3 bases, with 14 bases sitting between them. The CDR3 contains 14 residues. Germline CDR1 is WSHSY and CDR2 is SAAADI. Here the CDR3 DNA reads TGCGCCAGCAGCAAGGGGGGGGTGGACTATGGCTACACCTTC. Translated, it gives CASSKGGVDYGYTF.

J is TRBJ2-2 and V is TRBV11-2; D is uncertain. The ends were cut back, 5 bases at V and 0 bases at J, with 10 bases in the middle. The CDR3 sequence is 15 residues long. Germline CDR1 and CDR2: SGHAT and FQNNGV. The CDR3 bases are TGTGCCAGCAGCCGCGGACGTACGAACACCGGGGAGCTGTTTTTT. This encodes CASSRGRTNTGELFF.

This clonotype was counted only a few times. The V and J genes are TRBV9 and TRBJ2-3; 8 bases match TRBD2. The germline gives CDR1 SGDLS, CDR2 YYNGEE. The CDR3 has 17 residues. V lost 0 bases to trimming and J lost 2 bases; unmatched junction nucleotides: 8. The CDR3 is CASSVGPAGAFTDTQYF. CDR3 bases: TGTGCCAGCAGCGTAGGTCCAGCGGGAGCGTTCACAGATACGCAGTATTTT.

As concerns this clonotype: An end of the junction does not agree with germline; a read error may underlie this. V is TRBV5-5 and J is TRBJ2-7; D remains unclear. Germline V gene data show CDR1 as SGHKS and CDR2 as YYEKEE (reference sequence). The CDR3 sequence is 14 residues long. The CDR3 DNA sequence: TGTACCAGCAGCTTGGTTTCTTCGTCCTACGAGCAGTACTTC. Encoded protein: CTSSLVSSSYEQYF.

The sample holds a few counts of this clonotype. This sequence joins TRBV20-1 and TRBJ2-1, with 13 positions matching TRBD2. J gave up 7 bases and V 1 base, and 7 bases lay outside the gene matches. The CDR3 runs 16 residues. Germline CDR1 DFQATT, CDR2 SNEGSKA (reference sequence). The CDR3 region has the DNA TGCAGTGCTAGAGGCGGACTAGCGGGAGTTAGAAATGAGCAGTTCTTC. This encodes CSARGGLAGVRNEQFF.

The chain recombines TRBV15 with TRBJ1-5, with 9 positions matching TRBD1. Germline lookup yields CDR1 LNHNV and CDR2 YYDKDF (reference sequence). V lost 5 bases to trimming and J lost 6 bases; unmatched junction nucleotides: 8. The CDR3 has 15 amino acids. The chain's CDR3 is CATSGRQGGGQPQHF. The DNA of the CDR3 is TGTGCCACCAGCGGAAGACAGGGGGGCGGTCAGCCCCAGCATTTT. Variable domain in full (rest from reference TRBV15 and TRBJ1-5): DAMVIQNPRYQVTQFGKPVTLSCSQTLNHNVMYWYQQKSSQAPKLLFHYYDKDFNNEADTPDNFQSRRPNTSFCFLDIRSPGLGDTAMYLCATSGRQGGGQPQHFGDGTRLSIL.

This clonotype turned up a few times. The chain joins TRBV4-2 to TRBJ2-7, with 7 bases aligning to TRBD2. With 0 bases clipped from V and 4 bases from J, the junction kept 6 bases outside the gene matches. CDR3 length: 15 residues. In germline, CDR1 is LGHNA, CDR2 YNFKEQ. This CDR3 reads CASSQDPTGGYEQYF. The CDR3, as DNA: TGTGCCAGCAGCCAAGATCCGACGGGAGGTTACGAGCAGTACTTC.

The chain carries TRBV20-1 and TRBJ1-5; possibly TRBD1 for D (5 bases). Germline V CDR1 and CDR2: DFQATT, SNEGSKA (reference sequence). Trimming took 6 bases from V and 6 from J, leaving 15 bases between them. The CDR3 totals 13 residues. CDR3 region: CSAHGGGGQPQHF. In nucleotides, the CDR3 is TGCAGTGCCCATGGGGGGGGAGGTCAGCCCCAGCATTTT.

CDR3 in amino acids: CASSLGGAMSNQPQHF. CDR3 coding DNA: TGTGCCAGCAGCTTGGGGGGGGCTATGAGCAATCAGCCCCAGCATTTT. The chain links TRBV5-6 to TRBJ1-5; a possible D gene is TRBD1 (6 bases). The CDR3 has 16 amino acids. The V gene lost 0 bases and the J gene lost 1 base, with 11 bases spanning the gap. The germline CDR1 and CDR2 sequences are SGHDT and YYEEEE.

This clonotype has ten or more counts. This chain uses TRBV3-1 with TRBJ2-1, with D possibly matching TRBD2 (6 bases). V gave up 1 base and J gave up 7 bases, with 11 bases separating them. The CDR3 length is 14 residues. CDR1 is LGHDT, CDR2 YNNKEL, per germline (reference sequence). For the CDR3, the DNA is TGTGCCAGCAGCCAAGGGCTAGCGAAAAATGAGCAGTTCTTC. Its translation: CASSQGLAKNEQFF.

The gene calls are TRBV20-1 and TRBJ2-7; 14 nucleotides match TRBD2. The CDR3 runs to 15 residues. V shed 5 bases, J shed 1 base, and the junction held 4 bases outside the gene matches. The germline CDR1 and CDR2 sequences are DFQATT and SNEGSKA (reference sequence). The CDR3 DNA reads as TGCAGTGCTTCAGGGACTAGCGGGAGTTCCTACGAGCAGTACTTC. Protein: CSASGTSGSSYEQYF.

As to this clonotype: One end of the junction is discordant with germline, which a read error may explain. CDR3 nucleotide sequence: TGCGCCAGCAGCCACCTGGTAAGGGGACGCTCCTGCAATGAGCAGTTCTTC. Translation: CASSHLVRGRSCNEQFF. The V gene is TRBV4-1, the J gene TRBJ2-1; the D gene could be TRBD1 or TRBD2 (5 bases each). CDR3 length: 17 amino acids. The germline gives CDR1 MGHRA, CDR2 YSYEKL.

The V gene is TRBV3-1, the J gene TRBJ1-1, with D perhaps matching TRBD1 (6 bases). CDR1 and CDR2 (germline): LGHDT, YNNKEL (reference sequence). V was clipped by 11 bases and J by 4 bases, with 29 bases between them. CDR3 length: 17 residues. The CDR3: CAFSFNLGGPVGTEAFF. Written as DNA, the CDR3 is TGTGCCTTCAGTTTCAATCTCGGGGGGCCGGTGGGCACTGAAGCTTTCTTT.

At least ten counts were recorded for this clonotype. The CDR3, as DNA: TGTGCCAGCAGCTTATCAAGAGGGGGCACTGGGAACACTGAAGCTTTCTTT. Translated: CASSLSRGGTGNTEAFF. V and J are TRBV7-9 and TRBJ1-1; the match to TRBD1 covers 7 bases. CDR3 length equals 17 residues. Germline CDR1 is SEHNR and CDR2 is FQNEAQ (reference sequence). V lost 2 bases to trimming and J lost 1 base; unmatched junction nucleotides: 10.

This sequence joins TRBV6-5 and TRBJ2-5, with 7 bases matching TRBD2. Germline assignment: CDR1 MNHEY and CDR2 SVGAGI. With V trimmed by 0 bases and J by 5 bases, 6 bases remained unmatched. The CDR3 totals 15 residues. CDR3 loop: CASSYSSAGVETQYF. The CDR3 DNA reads TGTGCCAGCAGTTACTCGAGTGCGGGGGTGGAGACCCAGTACTTC.

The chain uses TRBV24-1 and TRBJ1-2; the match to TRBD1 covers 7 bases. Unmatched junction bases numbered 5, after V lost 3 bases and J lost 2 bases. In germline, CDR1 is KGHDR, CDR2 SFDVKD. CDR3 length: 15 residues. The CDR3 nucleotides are TGTGCCACCAGTGATCGTCAGGGGGGGAACTATGGCTACACCTTC. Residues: CATSDRQGGNYGYTF.

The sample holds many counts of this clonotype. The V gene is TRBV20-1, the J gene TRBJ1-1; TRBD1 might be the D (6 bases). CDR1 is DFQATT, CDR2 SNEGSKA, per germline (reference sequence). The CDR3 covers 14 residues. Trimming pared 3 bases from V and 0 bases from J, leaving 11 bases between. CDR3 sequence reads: CSARSGGLNTEAFF. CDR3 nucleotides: TGCAGTGCTAGGTCCGGGGGGCTGAACACTGAAGCTTTCTTT.